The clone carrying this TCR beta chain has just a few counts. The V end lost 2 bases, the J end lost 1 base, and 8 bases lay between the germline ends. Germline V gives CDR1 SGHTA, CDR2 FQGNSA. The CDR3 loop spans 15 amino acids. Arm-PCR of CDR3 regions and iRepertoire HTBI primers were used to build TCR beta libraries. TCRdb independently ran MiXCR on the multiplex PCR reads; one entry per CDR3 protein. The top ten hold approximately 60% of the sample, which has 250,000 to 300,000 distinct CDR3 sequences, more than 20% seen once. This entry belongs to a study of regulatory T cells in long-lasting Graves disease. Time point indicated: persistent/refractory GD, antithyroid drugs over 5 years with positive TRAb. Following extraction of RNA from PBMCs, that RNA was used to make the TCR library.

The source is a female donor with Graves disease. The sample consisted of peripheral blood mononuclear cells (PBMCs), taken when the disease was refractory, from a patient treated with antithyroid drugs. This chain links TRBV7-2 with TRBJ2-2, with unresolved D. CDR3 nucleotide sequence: TGTGCCAGCAGCTTAAGGGAACAGAACACCGGGGAGCTGTTTTTT. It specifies CASSLREQNTGELFF.